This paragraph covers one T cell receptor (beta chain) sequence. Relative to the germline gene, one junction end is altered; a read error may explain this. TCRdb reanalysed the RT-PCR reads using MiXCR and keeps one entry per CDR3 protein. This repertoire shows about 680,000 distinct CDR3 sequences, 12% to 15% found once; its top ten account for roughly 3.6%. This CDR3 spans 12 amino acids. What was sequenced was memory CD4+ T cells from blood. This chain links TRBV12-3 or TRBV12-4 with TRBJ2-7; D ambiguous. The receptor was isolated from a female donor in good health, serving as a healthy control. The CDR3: CASSLGQTSSFF. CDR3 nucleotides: TGTGCCAGCAGTTTAGGGCAGACCAGCTCGTTCTTC.